This is a list of T cell receptor beta chains from one sample in a study of shared clonotypes between healthy human individuals. Sequencing used immunoSEQ multiplex PCR; TCRdb keeps in-frame clones, though not all of them. The sample records over 950,000 clones, approximately 77% being singletons. Material for sequencing was memory CD4+ T cells from PBMCs. Every receptor here comes from a man between 18 and 35 years old in good health. Some clones in this sample may be carry-over from other donors' samples. Both conserved end residues are part of each CDR3. The order of the fields is V gene, D gene, J gene, clone size, CDR3 DNA, CDR3 protein. A D gene is named only where the DNA matches it firmly. Size tells how often a clone was seen (once, few, many) or the class of an expanded clone, and some rows leave it out.

>TRBV28|TRBD1|TRBJ1-2|.
TGTGCCAGCAGTGGCGGGGACAGGGTTGGCTACACCTTC
CASSGGDRVGYTF
>TRBV6-1|TRBD2|TRBJ2-7|.
TGTGCCAGCACGACCAGCGGGAGGGCCGCCTACGAGCAGTACTTC
CASTTSGRAAYEQYF
>TRBV19|.|TRBJ1-3|.
TGTGCCAGTAGTATTCGGGAATTCTCTGGAAACACCATATATTTT
CASSIREFSGNTIYF
>TRBV30|.|TRBJ1-1|few
TGTGCCTGGACTATCAGAATGAACACTGAAGCTTTCTTT
CAWTIRMNTEAFF
>TRBV9|.|TRBJ2-5|.
TGTGCCAGCAGCGTTGGCGTACAAGGGGAGACCCAGTACTTC
CASSVGVQGETQYF
>TRBV2|TRBD1|TRBJ1-5|.
TGTGCCAGCAGCGGACAGGGGGAAGACAATCAGCCCCAGCATTTT
CASSGQGEDNQPQHF
>TRBV10-1|.|TRBJ2-5|.
TGCGCCAGCAGCAGACAGGTCCAAGAGACCCAGTACTTC
CASSRQVQETQYF
>TRBV28|TRBD1|TRBJ2-1|many
TGTGCCAGCAGCTCGGGACAGGACAACAATGAGCAGTTCTTC
CASSSGQDNNEQFF
>TRBV28|.|TRBJ2-2|.
TGTGCCAGCGCAAACACCGGGGAGCTGTTTTTT
CASANTGELFF
>TRBV7-2|.|TRBJ2-6|few
TGTGCCAGCAGCTTAGTGATCCAGGGAGCTGGGGCCAACGTCCTGACTTTC
CASSLVIQGAGANVLTF
>TRBV5-1|.|TRBJ1-1|.
TGCGCCAGCTATTCTGGACGGCTGAACACTGAAGCTTTCTTT
CASYSGRLNTEAFF
>TRBV10-1|TRBD1|TRBJ1-2|.
TGCGCCAGCACGGGAATAGTTTGGGACAGGGACTTTGGCTACACCTTC
CASTGIVWDRDFGYTF
>TRBV7-3|.|TRBJ2-2|.
TGTGCCAGCAGCCCCCAGGGCCAGAACACCGGGGAGCTGTTTTTT
CASSPQGQNTGELFF
>TRBV5-8|.|TRBJ2-7|.
TGTGCCAGCAGCTTCTACAGGGTAGATTACTTC
CASSFYRVDYF
>TRBV2|.|TRBJ2-7|.
TGTGCCAGCAGTTACCATCCCTACGAGCAGTACTTC
CASSYHPYEQYF
>TRBV28|TRBD1|TRBJ1-2|.
TGTGCCAGCAGTTTGGAGACAGGGGACGACACCTTC
CASSLETGDDTF
>TRBV18|.|TRBJ1-2|.
TGTGCCAGCTCACCACAGGGAGGGGGCTATGGCTACACCTTC
CASSPQGGGYGYTF
>TRBV7-9|TRBD1|TRBJ1-2|.
TGTGCCAGCAGCTCCCGGGACAGGGACCCCACCTTC
CASSSRDRDPTF
>TRBV28|.|TRBJ1-2|.
TGTGCCAGCAGTTTGATGGGGGGCTACACCTTC
CASSLMGGYTF
>TRBV5-4|.|TRBJ2-1|.
TGTGCCAGCAGCGTGCCGGGCGAGCCTAACAATGAGCAGTTCTTC
CASSVPGEPNNEQFF
>TRBV7-9|TRBD2|TRBJ2-3|.
TGTGCCAGCAGCTCGGGACTAGCGGGAGGAGATACGCAGTATTTT
CASSSGLAGGDTQYF
>TRBV5-1|.|TRBJ2-1|.
TGCGCCAGCAGTCGACAGGATTACAATGAGCAGTTCTTC
CASSRQDYNEQFF